The 25 T cell receptor beta chains below were found in one sample sequenced in a study of control samples from healthy donors and cancer patients. Sequencing used immunoSEQ multiplex PCR; TCRdb keeps in-frame clones, though not all of them. The repertoire holds more than 150,000 clones, with approximately 92% as singletons. Sequenced sample: blood. Receptors originate from a man aged 18-30 years in good health.

The chain links TRBV5-1 to TRBJ2-1; 7 bases line up with TRBD2. In germline, CDR1 is SGHRS, CDR2 YFSETQ. Trimming cost V 1 base and J 1 base; bases outside gene matches: 2. The CDR3 consists of 15 residues. In nucleotides, the CDR3 is TGCGCCAGCAGCTTGACGGGGGGATCCTACAATGAGCAGTTCTTC. This translates into CASSLTGGSYNEQFF.

The chain employs TRBV12-3 or TRBV12-4 and TRBJ1-3; TRBD1 is a possible D gene (5 bases). This CDR3 comprises 13 residues. Trimming stripped 6 bases from V and 4 bases from J, with 10 bases between. CDR3 sequence reads: CASRQGGGNTIYF. The CDR3 DNA is TGTGCCAGCAGGCAGGGTGGAGGAAACACCATATATTTT.

The chain links TRBV30 to TRBJ1-6; D is undetermined. Trimming removed 5 bases at V and 5 bases at J, with 13 bases between. The CDR3 spans 14 residues. The germline V gene encodes CDR1 GTSNPN and CDR2 SVGIG (reference sequence). The CDR3 reads CAWGDGSDNSPLHF. DNA for the CDR3: TGTGCCTGGGGTGACGGGTCTGATAATTCACCCCTCCACTTT.

The chain joins TRBV2 to TRBJ2-7, with 7 bases lining up with TRBD1. Germline assignment: CDR1 SNHLY and CDR2 FYNNEI. The CDR3 is made up of 13 amino acids. With V trimmed by 11 bases and J by 2 bases, 9 bases remained unmatched. This chain's CDR3 is CAGTRDSTYEQYF. The CDR3 coding sequence is TGTGCCGGCACCAGGGACAGTACCTACGAGCAGTACTTC.

The rearrangement uses TRBV7-8 and TRBJ1-5, with D unresolved. The germline V gene encodes CDR1 SGHVS and CDR2 FQNEAQ. The germline V and J ends were trimmed by 2 bases and 0 bases, with 8 bases remaining between them. The CDR3 is made up of 15 amino acids. CDR3 nucleotides: TGTGCCAGCAGCTTAAGCGCCAATAGCAATCAGCCCCAGCATTTT. Protein sequence: CASSLSANSNQPQHF.

The chain recombines TRBV5-1 with TRBJ2-3; D uncertain. Trimming stripped 0 bases from V and 2 bases from J, with 7 bases between. Germline CDR1 is SGHRS and CDR2 is YFSETQ. This CDR3 has 14 amino acids. The CDR3: CASSLAIITDTQYF. Written as DNA, the CDR3 is TGCGCCAGCAGCTTGGCGATAATCACAGATACGCAGTATTTT.

The chain joins TRBV12-5 to TRBJ2-5, with TRBD2 identical over 7 bases. There are 19 residues in the CDR3. Germline V CDR1 and CDR2: LGHNT, FRNRAP. Trimming cost V 3 bases and J 5 bases; bases outside gene matches: 21. Written as DNA, the CDR3 is TGTGCTAGTGGTTTAAATCCGAAGCTAGCGGCAGGGTATGTGGAGACCCAGTACTTC. It is translated as CASGLNPKLAAGYVETQYF. The entire variable domain, with the rest obtained from reference TRBV12-5 and TRBJ2-5, is as follows: DARVTQTPRHKVTEMGQEVTMRCQPILGHNTVFWYRQTMMQGLELLAYFRNRAPLDDSGMPKDRFSAEMPDATLATLKIQPSEPRDSAVYFCASGLNPKLAAGYVETQYFGPGTRLLVL.

A single count supports this clone. The genes are TRBV6-5 and TRBJ2-1, with TRBD2 as a possible D gene (7 bases). The germline V gene encodes CDR1 MNHEY and CDR2 SVGAGI. This CDR3 contains 15 residues. The V end lost 8 bases, the J end lost 7 bases, and 21 bases lay between the germline ends. The CDR3 region is CASLTGWGGENEQFF. The DNA of the CDR3 is TGTGCCAGCCTTACAGGGTGGGGGGGGGAGAATGAGCAGTTCTTC.

The rearrangement links TRBV6-4 to TRBJ2-5, with D tentatively TRBD1 (6 bases). V lost 7 bases, J lost 4 bases, and 16 bases lay in between. This CDR3 is built from 14 residues. Germline V gene sequence: CDR1 MRHNA, CDR2 SNTAGT. The DNA for the CDR3 is TGTGCCAGCATGAGTGTCAGGGGTTCAGAGACCCAGTACTTC. This gives the protein CASMSVRGSETQYF.

V gene TRBV9 combines with J gene TRBJ2-7, with 7 bases identical to TRBD2. The germline V gene has CDR1 SGDLS and CDR2 YYNGEE. The length of the CDR3 is 15 residues. The junction had 5 bases not matched to a gene; V was cut back by 0 bases and J by 2 bases. Here the CDR3 DNA reads TGTGCCAGCAGCGTAGCGGGGAGGGGTCCCTACGAGCAGTACTTC. Its protein is CASSVAGRGPYEQYF.

The chain recombines TRBV30 with TRBJ2-7, with 7 bases fitting TRBD2. The CDR3 is 14 amino acids. After removal of 4 bases from V and 4 bases from J, the junction contained 10 bases not matched to a gene. CDR1 and CDR2 from the germline V gene are GTSNPN and SVGIG (reference sequence). In DNA, the CDR3 is TGTGCCTGGACCCCCCTGGGGGGGGAATACGAGCAGTACTTC. Encoded protein: CAWTPLGGEYEQYF.

V is TRBV5-1 and J is TRBJ1-6, with 7 bases aligning to TRBD1. This CDR3 is 14 amino acids long. Trimming at V came to 4 bases and at J to 9 bases, leaving 7 bases not matched to a gene. Germline loops: CDR1 SGHRS, CDR2 YFSETQ. CDR3 nucleotides: TGCGCCAGCAGCCCCGGACAGGTTGGTTCACCCCTCCACTTT. It is translated as CASSPGQVGSPLHF. Drawing the rest from reference TRBV5-1 and TRBJ1-6, the complete variable domain is KAGVTQTPRYLIKTRGQQVTLSCSPISGHRSVSWYQQTPGQGLQFLFEYFSETQRNKGNFPGRFSGRQFSNSRSEMNVSTLELGDSALYLCASSPGQVGSPLHFGNGTRLTVT.

The chain links TRBV18 to TRBJ1-6; 11 bases fit TRBD1. The CDR3 is 15 residues long. With 6 bases clipped from V and 7 bases from J, the junction kept 5 bases outside the gene matches. The germline gives CDR1 KGHSH, CDR2 LQKENI. CDR3 residues: CASSPGQGANSPLHF. DNA of the CDR3: TGTGCCAGCTCTCCTGGACAGGGGGCAAATTCACCCCTCCACTTT.

The chain combines TRBV7-9 with TRBJ2-6; 9 bases fit TRBD2. With V trimmed by 6 bases and J by 2 bases, 8 bases remained unmatched. The germline gives CDR1 SEHNR, CDR2 FQNEAQ (reference sequence). The CDR3 contains 17 residues. The CDR3 region has the DNA TGTGCCAGCAGAGGCGGGGGGGTAATGCCTGGGGCCAACGTCCTGACTTTC. Translation: CASRGGGVMPGANVLTF.

As to this clone: This sample includes further DNA sequences coding for the same CDR3. The chain has TRBV27 and TRBJ1-1; TRBD1 aligns across 10 bases. V was pared by 3 bases and J by 5 bases, with 3 bases of the junction left unmatched. Looked up from germline, CDR1 is MNHEY and CDR2 is SMNVEV (reference sequence). The CDR3 spans 14 residues. In DNA form, the CDR3 reads TGTGCCAGCAGTTTCAGACAGGGGGCTACTGAAGCTTTCTTT. It is translated as CASSFRQGATEAFF.

A few counts support this clone. This chain joins TRBV3-1 (or the pseudogene TRBV3-2) and TRBJ1-2, with a possible D match to TRBD1 (5 bases). Between the trimmed V and J ends, which lost 0 bases and 3 bases, there was a span of 17 bases. The germline gives CDR1 LGHDT, CDR2 YNNKEL (reference sequence). The CDR3 has 17 residues. The CDR3 region has the DNA TGTGCCAGCAGCCAAGAAGTCAGGGTAGGAGTAGACTATGGCTACACCTTC. This gives the protein CASSQEVRVGVDYGYTF.

The V gene is TRBV2, the J gene TRBJ2-7; D uncertain. V was clipped by 3 bases and J by 3 bases, with 3 bases between them. The CDR3 contains 11 residues. Germline lookup yields CDR1 SNHLY and CDR2 FYNNEI. CDR3: CASSDRYEQYF. The CDR3 DNA reads as TGTGCCAGCAGTGACCGCTACGAGCAGTACTTC.

The V gene is TRBV2, the J gene TRBJ1-3; D is unclear. V lost 5 bases, J lost 8 bases, and 16 bases lay in between. The V gene's germline CDR1 is SNHLY and CDR2 FYNNEI. The CDR3 contains 14 residues. The CDR3 spells CASSLSPRLDTIYF. CDR3 DNA: TGTGCCAGCAGTCTGAGCCCCAGGTTGGACACCATATATTTT.

The chain uses TRBV24-1 and TRBJ1-5, with unresolved D. Germline V lookup: CDR1 KGHDR, CDR2 SFDVKD. The V end was cut by 5 bases, the J end by 0 bases, with 7 bases between. The CDR3 consists of 14 residues. CDR3 protein: CATSGLYSNQPQHF. The CDR3 DNA follows: TGTGCCACCAGTGGCCTCTATAGCAATCAGCCCCAGCATTTT.

This chain links TRBV6-5 with TRBJ1-3; 7 nucleotides align to TRBD1. The germline CDR1 and CDR2 sequences are MNHEY and SVGAGI. CDR3 length: 15 residues. With 6 bases clipped from V and 0 bases from J, the junction kept 5 bases outside the gene matches. CDR3 bases: TGTGCCAGCAGAGGGGGCCTAGGCTCTGGAAACACCATATATTTT. The encoded protein is CASRGGLGSGNTIYF.

The chain employs TRBV6-5 and TRBJ2-7, with D possibly TRBD2 on 6 matching bases. Trimming took off 6 bases at V and 4 bases at J, with 16 bases between the two ends. CDR1 is MNHEY and CDR2 is SVGAGI in the germline V gene. The CDR3 sequence is 14 residues long. CDR3 nucleotides: TGTGCCAGCAGACCCCCGGGACTTCCTTACGAGCAGTACTTC. Encoded protein: CASRPPGLPYEQYF.

The V call is TRBV6-6, the J call TRBJ2-6; 7 bases map to TRBD1. Germline V CDR1 and CDR2: MNHNY, SVGAGI (reference sequence). The CDR3 runs to 19 residues. V gave up 5 bases and J gave up 5 bases; unmatched junction bases: 18. CDR3 sequence: CASSRVAPEGALWANVLTF. The CDR3 nucleotides read TGTGCCAGCAGTCGGGTTGCCCCAGAGGGGGCCCTCTGGGCCAACGTCCTGACTTTC.

The V gene is TRBV10-3, the J gene TRBJ1-2; the match to TRBD1 covers 7 bases. Germline-derived CDR1 and CDR2 are ENHRY and SYGVKD. J lost 6 bases, V lost 0 bases, and 10 bases had no gene match. The CDR3 consists of 16 residues. The CDR3 nucleotides are TGTGCCATCAGTGAGTCGAGATCAGGGAGGGGGCATGGCTACACCTTC. Protein: CAISESRSGRGHGYTF.

The chain employs TRBV6-5 and TRBJ2-1; the D is unclear. The CDR3 is made up of 16 amino acids. Germline V CDR1 and CDR2: MNHEY, SVGAGI. Between the trimmed V and J ends, which lost 3 bases and 4 bases, there was a span of 16 bases. The CDR3 bases are TGTGCCAGCAGTTATAGCCCCTCCCAGAGTTACAATGAGCAGTTCTTC. Translating gives CASSYSPSQSYNEQFF.

This chain connects TRBV20-1 to TRBJ1-5; D uncertain. Deletions cut 3 bases from V and 8 bases from J, with 14 bases between. The CDR3 has 13 amino acids. Germline lookup yields CDR1 DFQATT and CDR2 SNEGSKA (reference sequence). Here the CDR3 DNA reads TGCAGTGCTAGTCGGCAGCCGGTCGAGCCCCAGCATTTT. Translated: CSASRQPVEPQHF.